This is a list of T cell receptor beta chains from one sample in a study of blood T cell repertoires in COVID-19. Produced via immunoSEQ multiplex PCR; TCRdb's table is partial and in-frame only. The sample includes roughly 230,000 clones, roughly 83% seen only once; the top ten take 7.4%. Material for sequencing was peripheral blood. These receptors originate from a woman aged 45-60 years with acute or convalescent COVID-19. Each CDR3 is given with its conserved first and last residue. D genes are given only for firm matches. Rows give clone size only sometimes, using once, few, many, or a class for an expanded clone.

J | V | size | D | CDR3 | DNA
TRBJ2-7 | TRBV27 | NA | NA | CASSSQQGYEQYF | TGTGCCAGCAGTTCACAGCAGGGTTACGAGCAGTACTTC
TRBJ2-3 | TRBV18 | NA | NA | CASSPPEHGRDTQYF | TGTGCCAGCTCACCACCGGAGCATGGGAGAGATACGCAGTATTTT
TRBJ2-7 | TRBV5-4 | NA | NA | CASSFWQTYEQYF | TGTGCCAGCAGCTTCTGGCAGACCTACGAGCAGTACTTC
TRBJ2-5 | TRBV14 | NA | NA | CASSQDIAEETQYF | TGTGCCAGCAGCCAAGATATAGCAGAAGAGACCCAGTACTTC
TRBJ1-2 | TRBV9 | NA | TRBD1 | CASSPRDRDAYGYTF | TGTGCCAGCAGCCCCCGGGACAGGGACGCCTATGGCTACACCTTC
TRBJ2-7 | TRBV7-9 | NA | NA | CASTSTQGHEQYF | TGTGCCAGCACCTCGACTCAGGGCCACGAGCAGTACTTC
TRBJ2-3 | TRBV29-1 | many | NA | CSVEFGGFTDTQYF | TGCAGCGTTGAATTTGGCGGTTTCACAGATACGCAGTATTTT
TRBJ1-5 | TRBV15 | NA | NA | CATSSEGIDGNQPQHF | TGTGCCACCAGCAGTGAGGGTATAGATGGAAATCAGCCCCAGCATTTT
TRBJ2-1 | TRBV20-1 | NA | NA | CSANRVSEQFF | TGCAGTGCTAACAGGGTCAGCGAGCAGTTCTTC
TRBJ2-7 | TRBV10-1 | few | TRBD2 | CARSGLAGIYEQYF | TGCGCCAGAAGTGGACTAGCGGGAATCTACGAGCAGTACTTC
TRBJ2-1 | TRBV4-1 | NA | NA | CASSQELSEQFF | TGCGCCAGCAGCCAAGAGCTTAGTGAGCAGTTCTTC
TRBJ2-7 | TRBV7-2 | NA | NA | CASSLAPLLPLYEQYF | TGTGCCAGCAGCTTAGCTCCATTGCTACCTCTCTACGAGCAGTACTTC
TRBJ2-1 | TRBV11-3 | NA | NA | CASSLRSSYNEQFF | TGTGCCAGCAGCTTGCGGAGCTCCTACAATGAGCAGTTCTTC
TRBJ2-2 | TRBV30 | NA | NA | CAWSGRGRGGTGELFF | TGTGCCTGGAGTGGCCGGGGCAGGGGTGGAACCGGGGAGCTGTTTTTT
TRBJ1-1 | TRBV4-2 | NA | NA | CASSQDRENTEAFF | TGTGCCAGCAGCCAAGACAGGGAGAACACTGAAGCTTTCTTT
TRBJ2-7 | TRBV5-4 | NA | TRBD1 | CASSREDRGYEQYF | TGTGCCAGCAGCAGGGAGGACAGGGGCTACGAGCAGTACTTC
TRBJ2-5 | TRBV19 | NA | TRBD1 | CASSINRDRDQETQYF | TGTGCCAGTAGTATAAACCGGGACAGGGATCAAGAGACCCAGTACTTC
TRBJ2-1 | TRBV9 | NA | TRBD2 | CASSAPPSGVYNEQFF | TGTGCCAGCAGCGCGCCCCCTAGCGGGGTCTACAATGAGCAGTTCTTC
TRBJ1-4 | TRBV5-1 | NA | NA | CASSLGGTATNEKLFF | TGCGCCAGCAGCTTGGGAGGAACTGCAACTAATGAAAAACTGTTTTTT
TRBJ1-5 | TRBV7-8 | NA | TRBD1 | CASSAGQAGDQPQHF | TGTGCCAGCAGCGCCGGACAGGCCGGTGATCAGCCCCAGCATTTT
TRBJ1-2 | TRBV19 | few | NA | CASSMYDLQTGYGYTF | TGTGCCAGTAGTATGTATGATCTTCAGACGGGCTATGGCTACACCTTC
TRBJ2-7 | TRBV2 | once | TRBD2 | CASSFWTRDEQYF | TGTGCCAGCAGTTTCTGGACTAGAGACGAGCAGTACTTC
TRBJ1-2 | TRBV7-2 | NA | NA | CASSLDFGQPYGYTF | TGTGCCAGCAGCTTAGATTTCGGACAACCCTATGGCTACACCTTC
TRBJ1-3 | TRBV28 | NA | NA | CASSPGMWVQSSGNTIYF | TGTGCCAGCAGTCCCGGTATGTGGGTACAGAGCTCTGGAAACACCATATATTTT
TRBJ2-7 | TRBV5-6 | NA | NA | CASRADSYEQYF | TGTGCCAGCAGGGCAGACAGCTACGAGCAGTACTTC
TRBJ2-1 | TRBV3-1/TRBV3-2 | NA | TRBD2 | CASSQGSGSYNEQFF | TGTGCCAGCAGCCAGGGTAGCGGGTCATACAATGAGCAGTTCTTC
TRBJ1-2 | TRBV7-3 | NA | NA | CASSLGHPYGYTF | TGTGCCAGCAGCTTAGGACATCCCTATGGCTACACCTTC
TRBJ2-7 | TRBV28 | NA | NA | CASRRQEREQYF | TGTGCCAGCAGACGCCAAGAGCGCGAGCAGTACTTC
TRBJ2-2 | TRBV10-3 | NA | TRBD1 | CAISAGGANTGELFF | TGTGCCATCAGTGCAGGGGGAGCGAACACCGGGGAGCTGTTTTTT
TRBJ2-3 | TRBV5-1 | few | TRBD1 | CASSPAGTGITDTQYF | TGCGCCAGCAGCCCAGCCGGGACAGGGATCACAGATACGCAGTATTTT
TRBJ1-2 | TRBV6-6 | NA | TRBD1 | CASSARQGSMDGYTF | TGTGCCAGCAGTGCCCGACAGGGAAGCATGGATGGCTACACCTTC
TRBJ1-2 | TRBV3-1/TRBV3-2 | NA | TRBD1 | CASSGQGYGYTF | TGTGCCAGCAGTGGACAGGGGTATGGCTACACCTTC
TRBJ1-1 | TRBV6-1 | NA | TRBD1 | CASSEVRTGLFLNTEAFF | TGTGCCAGCAGTGAGGTGCGGACAGGGCTATTCCTGAACACTGAAGCTTTCTTT
TRBJ2-7 | TRBV15 | NA | TRBD2 | CATSRDRGLGGVEQYF | TGTGCCACCAGCAGAGATCGGGGACTGGGAGGGGTCGAGCAGTACTTC
TRBJ2-7 | TRBV4-3 | NA | NA | CASSQGLRDNYEQYF | TGCGCCAGCAGCCAAGGTCTCCGCGACAACTACGAGCAGTACTTC
TRBJ2-7 | TRBV19 | few | NA | CASSGPSSSEQYF | TGTGCCAGTTCAGGACCTAGCTCGTCCGAGCAGTACTTC
TRBJ1-2 | TRBV7-2 | NA | TRBD1 | CASSPRQGHILGYTF | TGTGCCAGCAGCCCCAGACAGGGACATATATTGGGCTACACCTTC
TRBJ2-5 | TRBV9 | NA | TRBD2 | CASSVDGLAGRQTQYF | TGTGCCAGCAGCGTAGATGGACTAGCGGGAAGACAGACCCAGTACTTC
TRBJ2-3 | TRBV24-1 | NA | TRBD1 | CATSGPADRTTDTQYF | TGTGCCACCAGTGGCCCCGCGGACAGGACCACAGATACGCAGTATTTT
TRBJ2-2 | TRBV1 | NA | NA | CTSKRAEMNTGELFF | TGCACCAGCAAACGAGCGGAGATGAACACCGGGGAGCTGTTTTTT
TRBJ2-3 | TRBV2 | NA | TRBD1 | CASSRDRGTDTQYF | TGTGCCAGCAGCCGGGACAGGGGTACAGATACGCAGTATTTT
TRBJ2-1 | TRBV28 | NA | TRBD2 | CASRLWVSGRYEQFF | TGTGCCAGCAGGCTTTGGGTTAGCGGGAGGTATGAGCAGTTCTTC
TRBJ1-4 | TRBV27 | NA | NA | CASSYSGRNNEKLFF | TGTGCCAGCAGTTACTCCGGGAGAAATAATGAAAAACTGTTTTTT
TRBJ1-5 | TRBV6-5 | NA | TRBD1 | CASSLGQVNQPQHF | TGTGCCAGCAGCCTGGGACAGGTGAATCAGCCCCAGCATTTT
TRBJ1-1 | TRBV20-1 | NA | NA | CSASLSSTEAFF | TGCAGTGCTAGTTTAAGCTCCACTGAAGCTTTCTTT
TRBJ1-5 | TRBV19 | NA | NA | CASSQGWNQPQHF | TGTGCCAGTAGTCAGGGGTGGAATCAGCCCCAGCATTTT
TRBJ1-4 | TRBV2 | NA | NA | CASSLGDEKLFF | TGTGCCAGCAGTCTGGGAGACGAAAAACTGTTTTTT
TRBJ2-2 | TRBV7-9 | NA | TRBD2 | CASSLDLRTSGVTGELFF | TGTGCCAGCAGCTTAGACCTGCGGACTAGCGGGGTCACCGGGGAGCTGTTTTTT
TRBJ2-7 | TRBV4-3 | once | NA | CASSQEVTQGNYEQYF | TGCGCCAGCAGCCAAGAGGTGACGCAGGGGAACTACGAGCAGTACTTC
TRBJ1-4 | TRBV27 | NA | TRBD1 | CASRGATGGYEKLFF | TGTGCCAGCAGAGGGGCGACAGGGGGCTATGAAAAACTGTTTTTT
TRBJ2-5 | TRBV4-1 | NA | NA | CASSPMVGGGVLETQYF | TGCGCCAGCAGCCCAATGGTGGGAGGGGGGGTGTTAGAGACCCAGTACTTC
TRBJ2-5 | TRBV19 | NA | TRBD2 | CASRTSGGTQETQYF | TGTGCCAGTAGAACTAGCGGGGGGACGCAAGAGACCCAGTACTTC
TRBJ2-5 | TRBV24-1 | NA | TRBD2 | CATSDTVSGRAGETQYF | TGTGCCACCAGTGATACCGTTAGCGGGAGGGCCGGGGAGACCCAGTACTTC
TRBJ1-5 | TRBV6-2/TRBV6-3 | NA | NA | CASSPTQGIGNQPQHF | TGTGCCAGCAGCCCAACACAGGGAATAGGGAATCAGCCCCAGCATTTT